This TCR beta chain was identified in a study of T cells in Graves' hyperthyroidism and ophthalmopathy. Study findings and constraints: Ophthalmopathy and stable hyperthyroidism were separated by a 13 V-J model. For ophthalmopathy, model prediction preceded onset by a median around 7 months.

Trimming left V 1 base short and J 0 bases short, with 10 bases between. The CDR3 sequence is 16 residues long. Germline values: CDR1 GTSNPN, CDR2 SVGIG (reference sequence). TCR beta CDR3 regions were amplified from RNA transcripts. Using the HTBI primer set, a first-round RT-PCR was run on the TCR CDR3. MiXCR, run by TCRdb on the multiplex PCR reads, gives a single entry per CDR3 protein. Here the sample spans fewer than 800,000 distinct CDR3 sequences, 15% to 20% being singletons. This clonotype was observed a few times. What it binds is unknown. The chain is built from TRBV30 and TRBJ2-6; no firm D call. The sequencing sample was made of blood. The TCR comes from a man younger than 30 with Graves' hyperthyroidism. The CDR3, as DNA: TGTGCCTGGAGTGGATTCTACAGCTCTGGGGCCAACGTCCTGACTTTC. It encodes CAWSGFYSSGANVLTF.